This is a list of T cell receptor beta chains from one sample in a study of beta chain features in type 1 diabetes. The method was immunoSEQ multiplex PCR; TCRdb's version includes in-frame clones alone and lacks a portion of them. The sample gives approximately 280,000 clones, roughly 15% of which show up once; less than 0.02% is in the top ten. Sequenced input: naive CD4+ T cells from blood. The receptors were sampled from a man between 18 and 35 years old with type 1 diabetes. Each CDR3 is given with its conserved first and last residue. A D gene is named only where the DNA matches it firmly. Not all rows give a size; the values are once, few, many and, for expanded clones, a class.

V	J	size	D	DNA	CDR3
TRBV11-2	TRBJ2-1	-	TRBD2	TGTGCCAGCAGCTTCCTAGCGGGGGGGCAAAATGAGCAGTTCTTC	CASSFLAGGQNEQFF
TRBV4-3	TRBJ2-7	few	TRBD1	TGCGCCAGCAGTCGAAATACACAGGGGACAACCTACGAGCAGTACTTC	CASSRNTQGTTYEQYF
TRBV5-1	TRBJ2-3	-	-	TGCGCCAGCAGTGTTGAGGGACTCGCAGATACGCAGTATTTT	CASSVEGLADTQYF
TRBV5-1	TRBJ1-2	few	TRBD1	TGCGCCAGCAGCCTGACAGGGGGCTGGTATGGCTACACCTTC	CASSLTGGWYGYTF
TRBV10-3	TRBJ2-2	-	TRBD2	TGTGCCATTCGGACTAGCGGGGGCCTTAACACCGGGGAGCTGTTTTTT	CAIRTSGGLNTGELFF
TRBV5-1	TRBJ1-2	-	-	TGCGCCAGCAGCACGCGGGGGATCGGTGGCTACACCTTC	CASSTRGIGGYTF
TRBV28	TRBJ1-2	-	TRBD1	TGTGCCAGCACCTTTGACCCAGGGGGGTATGGCTACACCTTC	CASTFDPGGYGYTF
TRBV28	TRBJ1-5	-	TRBD1	TGTGCCAGCAGGGGACAGGCAATCGGCTCCCAGCCCCAGCATTTT	CASRGQAIGSQPQHF
TRBV11-2	TRBJ1-4	few	TRBD1	TGTGCCAGCAGCTGGGACAGGGGCGAAAAACTGTTTTTT	CASSWDRGEKLFF
TRBV28	TRBJ2-1	few	-	TGTGCCAGCAGTTTTCATTTTATCGGGAACAACAATGAGCAGTTCTTC	CASSFHFIGNNNEQFF